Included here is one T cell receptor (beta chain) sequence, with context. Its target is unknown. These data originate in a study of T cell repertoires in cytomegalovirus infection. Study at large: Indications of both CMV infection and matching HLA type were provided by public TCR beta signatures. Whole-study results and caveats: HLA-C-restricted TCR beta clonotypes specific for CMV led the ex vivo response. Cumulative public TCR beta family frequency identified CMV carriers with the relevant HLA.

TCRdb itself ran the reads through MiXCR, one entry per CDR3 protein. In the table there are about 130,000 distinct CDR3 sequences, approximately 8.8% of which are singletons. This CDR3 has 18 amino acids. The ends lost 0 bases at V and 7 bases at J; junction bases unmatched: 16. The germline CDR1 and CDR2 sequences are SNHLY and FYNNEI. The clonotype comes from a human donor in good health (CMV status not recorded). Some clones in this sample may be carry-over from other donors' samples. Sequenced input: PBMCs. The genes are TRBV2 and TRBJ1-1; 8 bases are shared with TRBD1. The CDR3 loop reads CASSEADRVLGRPYEAFF. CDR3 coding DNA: TGTGCCAGCAGTGAAGCGGACAGGGTATTAGGCAGACCCTATGAAGCTTTCTTT.